Below are 19 T cell receptor beta chains sequenced from a single sample in a study of blood T cell repertoires in COVID-19. Sequenced by immunoSEQ multiplex PCR; TCRdb stores in-frame clones only, minus some. The sample lists 110,000 to 150,000 clones, under 80% seen once, with less than 15% in the top ten. Sequenced sample: peripheral blood. The receptors here all came from an older man with acute or convalescent COVID-19.

V and J are TRBV29-1 and TRBJ2-5; D might be TRBD2 (6 bases). The CDR3 is made up of 13 amino acids. CDR1 and CDR2 (germline): SQVTM, ANQGSEA. The V end was cut by 0 bases, the J end by 10 bases, with 15 bases between. The CDR3 is CSVEDNRPGDQYF. DNA for the CDR3: TGCAGCGTTGAAGATAACCGGCCGGGGGACCAGTACTTC.

V is TRBV7-3 and J is TRBJ2-6; the D is unclear. Trimming took off 1 base at V and 2 bases at J, with 9 bases between the two ends. The CDR3 covers 16 residues. Germline-derived CDR1 and CDR2 are SGHTA and FQGTGA. CDR3 amino acids: CASSLMNSPGANVLTF. The CDR3 DNA follows: TGTGCCAGCAGCTTAATGAACTCCCCTGGGGCCAACGTCCTGACTTTC. Looking up the rest from reference TRBV7-3 and TRBJ2-6 gives the full variable domain: GAGVSQTPSNKVTEKGKYVELRCDPISGHTALYWYRQSLGQGPEFLIYFQGTGAADDSGLPNDRFFAVRPEGSVSTLKIQRTERGDSAVYLCASSLMNSPGANVLTFGAGSRLTVL.

CDR3 residues: CASRGSGEGTEAFF. The CDR3 DNA follows: TGCGCCAGCAGGGGGTCGGGGGAAGGCACTGAAGCTTTCTTT. This chain uses TRBV10-2 with TRBJ1-1; D might be TRBD1 (5 bases). Per the germline V gene, CDR1 is WSHSY and CDR2 is SAAADI. Trimming cost V 6 bases and J 4 bases, with 15 bases left between them. The CDR3 sequence is 14 residues long.

This clone was seen more than once but under ten times. This chain links TRBV7-9 with TRBJ2-7; 9 positions agree with TRBD1. The germline V gene has CDR1 SEHNR and CDR2 FQNEAQ (reference sequence). With V trimmed by 1 base and J by 4 bases, 5 bases remained unmatched. CDR3 length: 15 residues. This CDR3 reads CASSLGQGVWYEQYF. The CDR3 coding sequence is TGTGCCAGCAGCTTAGGACAGGGGGTTTGGTACGAGCAGTACTTC. Full variable domain (remainder filled in from reference TRBV7-9 and TRBJ2-7): DTGVSQNPRHKITKRGQNVTFRCDPISEHNRLYWYRQTLGQGPEFLTYFQNEAQLEKSRLLSDRFSAERPKGSFSTLEIQRTEQGDSAMYLCASSLGQGVWYEQYFGPGTRLTVT.

The chain carries TRBV24-1 and TRBJ2-3; D gene uncertain. The germline V gene encodes CDR1 KGHDR and CDR2 SFDVKD. This CDR3 comprises 15 residues. Trimming stripped 9 bases from V and 2 bases from J, with 17 bases between. The CDR3 nucleotides read TGTGCCACCGGAGCCGCTAATTGGCCCACAGATACGCAGTATTTT. Translation gives CATGAANWPTDTQYF.

The gene calls are TRBV4-2 and TRBJ1-6; D perhaps matches TRBD1 (6 bases). Per germline, CDR1 LGHNA and CDR2 YNFKEQ. V was trimmed by 0 bases and J by 11 bases, leaving 14 bases between them. The length of the CDR3 is 15 residues. The CDR3 nucleotides read TGTGCCAGCAGCCAAGATGAGGGGGTCGGGACACCCCTCCACTTT. This encodes CASSQDEGVGTPLHF.

This chain joins TRBV7-3 and TRBJ2-5; D possibly corresponds to TRBD2 (6 bases). Germline lookup yields CDR1 SGHTA and CDR2 FQGTGA. The V gene lost 1 base and the J gene lost 2 bases, with 11 bases spanning the gap. CDR3 length equals 15 residues. CDR3 protein: CASSLRRGPQETQYF. As DNA, the CDR3 is TGTGCCAGCAGCTTAAGGAGGGGCCCTCAAGAGACCCAGTACTTC.

This chain connects TRBV27 to TRBJ1-2; 10 bases agree with TRBD1. V lost 5 bases and J lost 5; bases outside the gene matches: 8. The CDR3 runs to 15 residues. CDR1 MNHEY and CDR2 SMNVEV come from the germline V gene (reference sequence). The CDR3 bases are TGTGCCAGCAGTCTCCGGACAGGGGGTCGATATGGCTACACCTTC. It yields the protein CASSLRTGGRYGYTF.

The V and J genes are TRBV2 and TRBJ2-5; D uncertain. V shed 4 bases and J shed 0 bases, with 9 bases lying between them. The germline CDR1 and CDR2 sequences are SNHLY and FYNNEI. The CDR3 contains 14 residues. The CDR3 here is CASSAQSNQETQYF. CDR3 sequence (DNA): TGTGCCAGCAGTGCACAGTCTAACCAAGAGACCCAGTACTTC.

This clone has just one count. This sequence joins TRBV14 and TRBJ2-3; a weak D match, TRBD2 (7 bases). CDR3 length equals 16 residues. Germline V gene data show CDR1 as SGHDN and CDR2 as FVKESK. Trimming cost V 3 bases and J 4 bases, with 17 bases left between them. This CDR3 is CASSHPRGARADTQYF. DNA of the CDR3: TGTGCCAGCAGCCACCCTCGGGGGGCGCGGGCAGATACGCAGTATTTT.

The rearrangement uses TRBV18 and TRBJ1-5, with 7 bases identical to TRBD1. The V and J ends lost 8 bases and 0 bases, in that order; junction bases with no gene match: 7. This CDR3 region has 15 residues. Germline loops: CDR1 KGHSH, CDR2 LQKENI. The CDR3 bases are TGTGCCAGCACCCGACAGGGTAATAGCAATCAGCCCCAGCATTTT. It specifies CASTRQGNSNQPQHF.

This chain joins TRBV6-6 and TRBJ2-5; the match to TRBD1 covers 7 bases. Trimming removed 2 bases from V and 11 bases from J; junction bases left unmatched: 5. CDR3 length: 12 amino acids. Germline CDR1 reads MNHNY; CDR2 reads SVGAGI (reference sequence). CDR3 coding DNA: TGTGCCAGCAGTTACAGGGACAGTCAGCAGTACTTC. This sequence encodes CASSYRDSQQYF.

The CDR3 sequence: CASKIQGFPLHF. CDR3 DNA sequence: TGTGCCAGCAAAATACAGGGATTTCCCCTCCACTTT. V and J are TRBV27 and TRBJ1-6; D is perhaps TRBD1 (6 bases). Trimming pared 7 bases from V and 13 bases from J, leaving 14 bases between. Germline V gives CDR1 MNHEY, CDR2 SMNVEV (reference sequence). CDR3 size: 12 residues.

This clone was seen more than once but under ten times. The chain is built from TRBV19 and TRBJ1-1; D perhaps matches TRBD1 (5 bases). Germline V gene lookup returns CDR1 LNHDA and CDR2 SQIVND (reference sequence). The CDR3 runs to 13 residues. Trimming stripped 7 bases from V and 5 bases from J, with 14 bases between. CDR3 amino acids: CASISPRGTEAFF. The CDR3, as DNA: TGTGCCAGTATCTCCCCACGGGGGACTGAAGCTTTCTTT.

The chain has TRBV5-1 and TRBJ1-2; a possible D gene is TRBD1 (6 bases). The germline V and J ends were trimmed by 3 bases and 3 bases, with 12 bases remaining between them. This CDR3 comprises 14 residues. CDR1 is SGHRS and CDR2 is YFSETQ in the germline V gene. The CDR3 DNA follows: TGCGCCAGCAGCTATGGGGGCAGAGACTATGGCTACACCTTC. Protein: CASSYGGRDYGYTF.

The count of this clone is one. The chain joins TRBV5-1 to TRBJ2-7; 10 nucleotides line up with TRBD1. Germline V gene sequence: CDR1 SGHRS, CDR2 YFSETQ. V was clipped by 4 bases and J by 4 bases; unmatched bases: 2. The CDR3 totals 13 residues. CDR3 nucleotide sequence: TGCGCCAGCAGCACGGGACAGGGGTACGAGCAGTACTTC. Encoded protein: CASSTGQGYEQYF. Filled out from reference TRBV5-1 and TRBJ2-7, the complete variable domain reads KAGVTQTPRYLIKTRGQQVTLSCSPISGHRSVSWYQQTPGQGLQFLFEYFSETQRNKGNFPGRFSGRQFSNSRSEMNVSTLELGDSALYLCASSTGQGYEQYFGPGTRLTVT.

The chain links TRBV2 to TRBJ2-3; D possibly corresponds to TRBD1 (5 bases). CDR3 length equals 13 residues. Per the germline V gene, CDR1 is SNHLY and CDR2 is FYNNEI. V gave up 5 bases and J gave up 3 bases, with 9 bases separating them. For the CDR3, the DNA is TGTGCCAGCAGTCCAGACAGAACAGATACGCAGTATTTT. It codes for CASSPDRTDTQYF.

The chain links TRBV5-1 to TRBJ1-2; the match to TRBD1 covers 7 bases. The V gene's germline CDR1 is SGHRS and CDR2 YFSETQ. This CDR3 has 15 residues. J lost 8 bases, V lost 0 bases, and 10 bases had no gene match. The CDR3 sequence: CASSLAPDRSSGYTF. CDR3 coding DNA: TGCGCCAGCAGCTTGGCCCCGGACAGGTCGTCGGGCTACACCTTC.

Only one count was recorded for this clone. V and J are TRBV28 and TRBJ2-3, with D unresolved. The CDR3 has 14 residues. V was cut by 5 bases and J by 1 base, with 10 bases left in between. CDR1 MDHEN and CDR2 SYDVKM come from the germline V gene. CDR3 residues: CASSPPSGTDTQYF. The CDR3, as DNA: TGTGCCAGCAGTCCACCCTCGGGCACAGATACGCAGTATTTT.